Listed below are T cell receptor beta chains from one sample, sequenced in a study of T cell repertoires and HLA-DP antigens. For these receptors, no antigen is known. This table comes from immunoSEQ multiplex PCR, and its TCRdb copy is limited to in-frame clones, with some not included. The sample lists some 120,000 clones, 85% to 95% seen once, with around 0.3% in the top ten. The specimen was CD4+ T cells from PBMCs. These receptors were taken from a woman under 30 in good health and CMV-seronegative. CDR3s leave out the opening cysteine and the closing phenylalanine or tryptophan. D genes are given only for firm matches.

V: TRBV30; J: TRBJ1-2; D: TRBD1; CDR3: AWSAQGFAYGYT
V: TRBV10-3; J: TRBJ1-2; D: -; CDR3: AISDPGEYGYT
V: TRBV28; J: TRBJ1-3; D: -; CDR3: ASSSPGASGNTIY
V: TRBV9; J: TRBJ2-3; D: -; CDR3: ASSVGGLGDTQY
V: TRBV28; J: TRBJ1-1; D: -; CDR3: ASSLLGRNTEAF
V: TRBV7-9; J: TRBJ2-2; D: -; CDR3: ASGRPAGELF
V: TRBV5-1; J: TRBJ1-1; D: -; CDR3: ASSWGDNTEAF
V: TRBV9; J: TRBJ2-2; D: -; CDR3: ASSPPGGRITGELF
V: TRBV5-5; J: TRBJ2-1; D: -; CDR3: ASSTGIREYYNEQF
V: TRBV5-6; J: TRBJ1-6; D: TRBD1; CDR3: ASSFRSTGDPPLH
V: TRBV5-1; J: TRBJ1-5; D: -; CDR3: ASSLGREGQPQH
V: TRBV29-1; J: TRBJ1-5; D: -; CDR3: SAVVDYSNQPQH
V: TRBV6-5; J: TRBJ1-4; D: -; CDR3: ASSYVGGNEKLF
V: TRBV30; J: TRBJ1-5; D: -; CDR3: AWRGQSNQPQH
V: TRBV7-2; J: TRBJ1-6; D: -; CDR3: ASSLEVGDNSPLH
V: TRBV29-1; J: TRBJ2-7; D: -; CDR3: SVLRDGGYEQY
V: TRBV5-1; J: TRBJ2-3; D: TRBD1; CDR3: ASRLTGGGTDTQY
V: TRBV6-6; J: TRBJ1-5; D: -; CDR3: ASRSGNSNQPQH
V: TRBV10-3; J: TRBJ2-7; D: -; CDR3: AISDRAGTVDEQY
V: TRBV28; J: TRBJ1-1; D: -; CDR3: ASSDREAF
V: TRBV6-5; J: TRBJ2-2; D: -; CDR3: ASKEGGLNTGELF
V: TRBV28; J: TRBJ2-4; D: -; CDR3: ASALLRIRRGPVAKNIQY
V: TRBV6-5; J: TRBJ2-5; D: TRBD2; CDR3: AISARGSQETQY
V: TRBV4-1; J: TRBJ1-4; D: -; CDR3: ASSQDWGGVASNEKLF
V: TRBV28; J: TRBJ2-1; D: -; CDR3: ASSLGGGNHNEQF
V: TRBV5-6; J: TRBJ2-5; D: -; CDR3: ASSFPIYDGETQY
V: TRBV7-9; J: TRBJ2-2; D: -; CDR3: ASRSRYQGRDTGELF
V: TRBV2; J: TRBJ2-6; D: -; CDR3: ASSYGANVLT
V: TRBV11-2; J: TRBJ1-5; D: -; CDR3: ASSLDPFSNQPQH
V: TRBV5-1; J: TRBJ2-1; D: -; CDR3: ASRSGHLYNEQF
V: TRBV6-5; J: TRBJ2-2; D: -; CDR3: ASRPRTNTGELF
V: TRBV2; J: TRBJ2-3; D: TRBD2; CDR3: ASAWTSATDTQY
V: TRBV28; J: TRBJ2-7; D: -; CDR3: ASSLSAGPNSYEQY